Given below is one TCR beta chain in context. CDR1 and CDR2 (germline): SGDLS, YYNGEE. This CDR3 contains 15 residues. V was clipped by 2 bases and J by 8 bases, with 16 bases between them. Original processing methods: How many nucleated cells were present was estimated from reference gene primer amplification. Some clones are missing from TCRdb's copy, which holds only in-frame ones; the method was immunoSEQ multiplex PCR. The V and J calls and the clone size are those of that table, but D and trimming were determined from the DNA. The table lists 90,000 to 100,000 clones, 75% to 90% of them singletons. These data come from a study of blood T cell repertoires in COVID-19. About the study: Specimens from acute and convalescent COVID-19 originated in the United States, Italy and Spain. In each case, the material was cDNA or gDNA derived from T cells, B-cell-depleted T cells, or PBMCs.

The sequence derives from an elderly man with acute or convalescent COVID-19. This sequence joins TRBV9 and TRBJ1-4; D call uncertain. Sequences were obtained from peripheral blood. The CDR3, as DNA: TGTGCCAGCAGCGTGACGGCCTACGGGTCGGAAAAACTGTTTTTT. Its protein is CASSVTAYGSEKLFF.